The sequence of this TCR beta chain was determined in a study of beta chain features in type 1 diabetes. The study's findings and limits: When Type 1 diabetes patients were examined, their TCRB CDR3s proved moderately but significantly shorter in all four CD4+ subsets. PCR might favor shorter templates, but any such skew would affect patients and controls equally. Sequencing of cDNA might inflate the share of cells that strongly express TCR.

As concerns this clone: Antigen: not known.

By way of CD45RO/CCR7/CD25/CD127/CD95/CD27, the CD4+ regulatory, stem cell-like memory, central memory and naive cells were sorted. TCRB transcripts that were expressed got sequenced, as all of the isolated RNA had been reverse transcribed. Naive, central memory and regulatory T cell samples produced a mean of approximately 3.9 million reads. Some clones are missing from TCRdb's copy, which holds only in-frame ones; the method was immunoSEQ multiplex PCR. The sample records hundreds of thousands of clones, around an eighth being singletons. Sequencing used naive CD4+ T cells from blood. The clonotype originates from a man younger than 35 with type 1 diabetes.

This CDR3 reads CASSYSGGSYNSPLHF. The CDR3 DNA sequence: TGTGCCAGCAGTTACTCGGGTGGATCCTATAATTCACCCCTCCACTTT. The rearrangement links TRBV6-5 to TRBJ1-6, with unresolved D. The CDR3 is made up of 16 amino acids. The germline V and J ends were trimmed by 0 bases and 1 base, with 7 bases remaining between them. Germline lookup yields CDR1 MNHEY and CDR2 SVGAGI.